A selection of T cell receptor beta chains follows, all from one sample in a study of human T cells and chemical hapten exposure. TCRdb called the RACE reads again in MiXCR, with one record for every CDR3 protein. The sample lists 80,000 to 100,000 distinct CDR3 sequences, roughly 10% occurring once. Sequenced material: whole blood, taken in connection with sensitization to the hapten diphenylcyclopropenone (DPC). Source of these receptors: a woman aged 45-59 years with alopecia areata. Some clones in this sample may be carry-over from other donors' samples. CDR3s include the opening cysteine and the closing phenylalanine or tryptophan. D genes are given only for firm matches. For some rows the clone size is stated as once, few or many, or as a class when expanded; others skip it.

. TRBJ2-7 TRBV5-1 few TGCGCCAGCAGCTTGGCCAGGGGACCCTACGAGCAGTACTTC CASSLARGPYEQYF
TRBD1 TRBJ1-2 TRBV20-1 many TGCAGTGCTGTCAAGACAGGGGAAAACTATGGCTACACCTTC CSAVKTGENYGYTF
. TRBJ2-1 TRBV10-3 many TGTGCCATCGAATCGGGCTCCTACAATGAGCAGTTCTTC CAIESGSYNEQFF
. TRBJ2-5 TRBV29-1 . TGCAGCTTCCGGACGGCCGAGACCCAGTACTTC CSFRTAETQYF
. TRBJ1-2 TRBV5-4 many TGTGCCAGCAGCTCAATGCAGAATCTGAACTATGGCTACACCTTC CASSSMQNLNYGYTF
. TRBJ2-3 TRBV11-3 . TGTGCCAGCAGCTTGGACAGAACGGATACGCAGTATTTT CASSLDRTDTQYF
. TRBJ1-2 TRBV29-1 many TGCAGCGTTGAAGATGTCACAGTAGCTAACTATGGCTACACCTTC CSVEDVTVANYGYTF
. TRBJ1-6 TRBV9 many TGTGCCAGCAGCGTAACGACAGTTTCCAATTCACCCCTCCACTTT CASSVTTVSNSPLHF
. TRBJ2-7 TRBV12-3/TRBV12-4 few TGTGCCAGTGGCGCAGGCAGTAACGAGCAGTACTTC CASGAGSNEQYF
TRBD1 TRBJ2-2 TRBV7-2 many TGTGCCAGCAGCTTCGGGACAGGGCGCACCGGGGAGCTGTTTTTT CASSFGTGRTGELFF
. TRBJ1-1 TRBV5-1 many TGCGCCAGCAGTACGGACAGTAACACTGAAGCTTTCTTT CASSTDSNTEAFF
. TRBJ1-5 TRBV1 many TGCACCAGCAGCCTGGGGAAGGGCAATCAGCCCCAGCATTTT CTSSLGKGNQPQHF
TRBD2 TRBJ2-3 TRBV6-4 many TGTGCCAGCAGTGACAGTCCGGGGGCGGGAGGCCTGGATACGCAGTATTTT CASSDSPGAGGLDTQYF
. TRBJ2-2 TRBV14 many TGTGCCAGCAGCCAATTACTCGGGAGCACCGGGGAGCTGTTTTTT CASSQLLGSTGELFF
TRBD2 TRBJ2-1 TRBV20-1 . TGCAGTGCTAGAGATCCAACGGGAGGGGGATGGAATGAGAAGTTCTTC CSARDPTGGGWNEKFF
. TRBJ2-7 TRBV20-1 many TGCAGTGCCGACGGAACTACTTCATCCTACGAGCAGTACTTC CSADGTTSSYEQYF
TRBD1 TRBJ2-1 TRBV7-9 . TGTGCCAGCAGCTTAGCGACAGGGTACAATGAGCAGTTCTTC CASSLATGYNEQFF
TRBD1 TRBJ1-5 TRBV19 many TGTGCCAGTAGAAGGACAGGGGGTAGGAGGGGCAATCAGCCCCAGCATTTT CASRRTGGRRGNQPQHF
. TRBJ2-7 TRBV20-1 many TGCAGTGCTCCTCGGGGGCTCCGGAACGAGCAGTACTTC CSAPRGLRNEQYF
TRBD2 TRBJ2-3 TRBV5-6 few TGTGCCAGCAGCCGAGGGCTAGCGGGATATGCAGATACGCAGTATTTT CASSRGLAGYADTQYF
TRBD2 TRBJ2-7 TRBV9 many TGTGCCAGCAGCGTAGGCCTAGCGGGAGATGGAGAGCAGTACTTC CASSVGLAGDGEQYF
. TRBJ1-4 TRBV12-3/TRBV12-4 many TGTGCCAGCAGTTTAATGTCCAGACATGAAAAACTGTTTTTT CASSLMSRHEKLFF
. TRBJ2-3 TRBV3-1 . TGTGCCAGCAGCCAAGTATTGGGGAGAACGACAGATACGCAGTATTTT CASSQVLGRTTDTQYF